The 12 T cell receptor beta chains reported below all come from one sample, sequenced in a study of glioma-infiltrating T cells after dendritic cell vaccination. Clones were sequenced by immunoSEQ multiplex PCR, and TCRdb holds only the in-frame ones, with some missing. There are approximately 90,000 clones in the sample; more than 75% occur only once, and around 2.9% lies in the top ten. The sequences come from blood, collected before dendritic cell vaccination. The receptors stem from a human donor with glioblastoma.

The rearrangement joins TRBV19 to TRBJ1-2; unclear D gene. The V gene lost 5 bases and the J gene lost 4 bases, with 11 bases spanning the gap. The CDR3 runs 13 residues. Per the germline V gene, CDR1 is LNHDA and CDR2 is SQIVND (reference sequence). The DNA of the CDR3 is TGTGCCAGTAGTGTCGACTTATCCTATGGCTACACCTTC. It is translated as CASSVDLSYGYTF.

The chain joins TRBV19 to TRBJ1-2; 8 nucleotides match TRBD1. There are 13 residues in the CDR3. Germline trimming cut 8 bases from V and 8 bases from J; bases unmatched to any gene: 10. CDR1 and CDR2 from the germline V gene are LNHDA and SQIVND (reference sequence). CDR3 loop: CASSPTGVGGYTF. The DNA for the CDR3 is TGTGCCAGTTCTCCGACAGGGGTAGGAGGCTACACCTTC.

The count of this clone is one. The V and J genes are TRBV2 and TRBJ2-3; 7 bases map to TRBD2. This CDR3 comprises 14 residues. V trimming: 3 bases; J trimming: 6 bases; junction bases outside the gene matches: 6. In germline, CDR1 is SNHLY, CDR2 FYNNEI. CDR3 sequence reads: CASSDRGGGDTQYF. The CDR3 nucleotides are TGTGCCAGCAGTGACCGCGGGGGAGGGGATACGCAGTATTTT.

J is TRBJ2-2 and V is TRBV9; 7 nucleotides line up with TRBD1. Germline V gene data show CDR1 as SGDLS and CDR2 as YYNGEE. J lost 3 bases, V lost 4 bases, and 6 bases had no gene match. The CDR3 consists of 15 residues. The CDR3 sequence is CASSPHTGDTGELFF. CDR3 in DNA: TGTGCCAGCAGCCCCCATACAGGGGACACCGGGGAGCTGTTTTTT.

This sequence joins TRBV5-1 and TRBJ1-5, with a tentative D call TRBD1 (6 bases). The germline CDR1 and CDR2 sequences are SGHRS and YFSETQ. The CDR3 is 15 amino acids. Trimming pared 1 base from V and 5 bases from J, leaving 13 bases between. Here the CDR3 reads CASSLSSGGDQPQHF. In DNA, the CDR3 is TGCGCCAGCAGCTTGTCATCGGGGGGCGATCAGCCCCAGCATTTT.

This clone has just a few counts. V is TRBV27 and J is TRBJ2-2; D unresolved. V was shortened by 6 bases and J by 0 bases, with 17 bases between the two germline ends. The CDR3 contains 17 residues. Germline lookup yields CDR1 MNHEY and CDR2 SMNVEV (reference sequence). Written as DNA, the CDR3 is TGTGCCAGCAGCAAACCTGGAGACCCGTCGAACACCGGGGAGCTGTTTTTT. It encodes CASSKPGDPSNTGELFF.

This rearrangement joins TRBV5-1 to TRBJ2-7; 9 bases fit TRBD2. V was pared by 0 bases and J by 3 bases, with 10 bases of the junction left unmatched. This CDR3 comprises 17 residues. CDR1 is SGHRS, CDR2 YFSETQ, per germline. This CDR3 is CASSLGASGDLNYEQYF. The CDR3 coding sequence is TGCGCCAGCAGCTTGGGGGCTAGCGGGGACCTGAACTACGAGCAGTACTTC. The full variable domain, in which reference TRBV5-1 and TRBJ2-7 provide the parts outside the CDR3, is KAGVTQTPRYLIKTRGQQVTLSCSPISGHRSVSWYQQTPGQGLQFLFEYFSETQRNKGNFPGRFSGRQFSNSRSEMNVSTLELGDSALYLCASSLGASGDLNYEQYFGPGTRLTVT.

J is TRBJ1-2 and V is TRBV20-1; D uncertain. The CDR3 covers 11 residues. The germline V and J ends were trimmed by 5 bases and 0 bases, with 4 bases remaining between them. The germline gives CDR1 DFQATT, CDR2 SNEGSKA (reference sequence). The DNA of the CDR3 is TGCAGTGCTCCGGCTAACTATGGCTACACCTTC. It codes for CSAPANYGYTF.

In DNA form, the CDR3 reads TGCGCCAGCAGTTGGGACAGCCAAGAGACCCAGTACTTC. It specifies CASSWDSQETQYF. The rearrangement uses TRBV10-2 and TRBJ2-5, with TRBD1 matching over 7 bases. The CDR3 loop spans 13 amino acids. The V gene end was trimmed by 5 bases and the J gene end by 1 base; junction bases not matched to a gene: 1. Germline V gene lookup returns CDR1 WSHSY and CDR2 SAAADI.

This clone was recorded once. The chain couples TRBV14 to TRBJ2-7, with 8 bases lining up with TRBD1. CDR1 and CDR2 from the germline V gene are SGHDN and FVKESK. J gave up 0 bases and V 2 bases, and 3 bases lay outside the gene matches. CDR3 size: 15 residues. The CDR3 region has the DNA TGTGCCAGCAGCCAACTCAGGGGGCCCTCCTACGAGCAGTACTTC. Its translation is CASSQLRGPSYEQYF.

The rearrangement joins TRBV7-9 to TRBJ2-7; 7 nucleotides agree with TRBD2. Trimming removed 5 bases from V and 1 base from J; junction bases left unmatched: 11. Germline assignment: CDR1 SEHNR and CDR2 FQNEAQ (reference sequence). The CDR3 sequence is 16 residues long. The CDR3 loop reads CASSPDLAEYSYEQYF. CDR3 bases: TGTGCCAGCAGCCCAGACCTAGCGGAATATTCCTACGAGCAGTACTTC.

This clone came up a few times. The genes are TRBV10-1 and TRBJ1-1, with a weak D call TRBD1 (6 bases). Germline V gene lookup returns CDR1 WNHNN and CDR2 SYGVQD (reference sequence). The CDR3 covers 12 residues. V dropped 3 bases and J dropped 9 bases, with 11 bases sitting between them. CDR3 protein: CASSDGGPKAFF. CDR3 DNA sequence: TGCGCCAGCAGTGATGGGGGCCCTAAAGCTTTCTTT.